The 24 T cell receptor beta chains below all came from one sample that was sequenced in a study of T cell repertoires in cytomegalovirus infection. MiXCR, run by TCRdb on the reads, gives a single entry per CDR3 protein. The sample carries 600,000 to 800,000 distinct CDR3 sequences, 24% recorded once. The specimen sequenced was CD8+ T cells from PBMCs. The receptors were sampled from a human donor in good health (CMV status not recorded). Some clones in this sample may be carry-over from other donors' samples.

This clonotype was picked up many times. The germline gene is not matched at one end of the junction; a read error may be the cause. This rearrangement joins TRBV7-7 to TRBJ2-3; perhaps TRBD1 as D (6 bases). CDR3 length equals 18 residues. Germline CDR1 reads SSHAT; CDR2 reads FNYEAQ (reference sequence). CDR3 sequence reads: CASSLGPIQGPSTDTQYF. CDR3 bases: TGTGCTAGCAGCTTGGGCCCGATACAGGGTCCTAGCACAGATACGCAGTATTTT.

This clonotype has at least ten counts. One base away lies a much larger clone, so this may be a sequencing read error. J is TRBJ2-1 and V is TRBV5-1; D is uncertain. Germline loops: CDR1 SGHRS, CDR2 YFSETQ. This CDR3 is 12 amino acids long. This CDR3 reads CASSLEDNEQFF. In DNA form, the CDR3 reads TGTGCCAGCAGCTTAGAGGACAATGAGCAGTTCTTC.

This clonotype has only a few counts. Sequence at one end of the junction differs from germline and may be a read error. This chain links TRBV12-3 or TRBV12-4 with TRBJ2-5; 7 bases agree with TRBD2. There are 14 residues in the CDR3. The CDR3 DNA reads TGTGCCAGCAGTTTAGTTGCGGGGGTCGAAGACCAGCACTTC. Its translation is CASSLVAGVEDQHF.

The rearrangement links TRBV7-9 to TRBJ1-4, with no clear D. Trimming left V 5 bases short and J 0 bases short, with 4 bases between. CDR1 is SEHNR and CDR2 is FQNEAQ in the germline V gene (reference sequence). This CDR3 contains 13 residues. The DNA of the CDR3 is TGTGCCAGCAGCGACCCAACTAATGAAAAACTGTTTTTT. This sequence encodes CASSDPTNEKLFF.

This clonotype was detected a few times. The chain is built from TRBV29-1 and TRBJ1-1; 7 bases are a match to TRBD1. The CDR3 contains 13 residues. The ends lost 7 bases at V and 2 bases at J; junction bases unmatched: 7. Germline CDR1 SQVTM, CDR2 ANQGSEA. CDR3 sequence reads: CSAPGQTNTEAFF. The CDR3 DNA sequence: TGCAGCGCACCGGGACAGACTAACACTGAAGCTTTCTTT.

This clonotype was observed at least ten times. The rearrangement joins TRBV12-5 to TRBJ2-1; D possibly uses TRBD1 or TRBD2 (5 bases each). Trimming left V 7 bases short and J 3 bases short, with 19 bases between. CDR1 and CDR2 from the germline V gene are LGHNT and FRNRAP. This CDR3 spans 16 amino acids. This chain's CDR3 is CASVPGRQPNYNEQFF. The DNA for the CDR3 is TGTGCTAGTGTCCCGGGGAGACAGCCGAACTACAATGAGCAGTTCTTC.

The CDR3: CASRLLAGGQSEQFF. CDR3 DNA sequence: TGTGCCAGCAGACTTCTAGCGGGGGGGCAGTCTGAGCAGTTCTTC. The V gene is TRBV28, the J gene TRBJ2-1, with TRBD2 matching over 12 bases. Germline loops: CDR1 MDHEN, CDR2 SYDVKM. The CDR3 has 15 residues. Unmatched junction bases numbered 9, after V lost 6 bases and J lost 9 bases.

This clonotype has at least ten counts. The chain joins TRBV4-1 to TRBJ1-2, with TRBD1 identical over 8 bases. Germline V lookup: CDR1 MGHRA, CDR2 YSYEKL. This CDR3 spans 15 amino acids. V lost 4 bases and J lost 4; bases outside the gene matches: 8. Here the CDR3 reads CASSPHGQGGYGYTF. In nucleotides, the CDR3 is TGCGCCAGCAGCCCACACGGACAGGGAGGCTATGGCTACACCTTC.

In regard to this clonotype: Given a much more abundant clone one base away, this may be a read error. This chain connects TRBV7-2 to TRBJ2-1, with a weak D call TRBD1 (5 bases). This CDR3 is 15 amino acids long. Germline V gives CDR1 SGHTA, CDR2 FQGNSA. Here the CDR3 DNA reads TGTGTCAGCAGCTTAGAAACAGGAGCCTACAATGAGCAGTTCTTC. It specifies CVSSLETGAYNEQFF.

This chain links TRBV20-1 with TRBJ1-3, with a tentative D call TRBD1 (5 bases). This CDR3 has 16 residues. Germline V gene data show CDR1 as DFQATT and CDR2 as SNEGSKA (reference sequence). The V and J ends lost 0 bases and 0 bases respectively, with 12 bases between them. This CDR3 is CSARDGQGHSGNTIYF. The CDR3 DNA reads as TGCAGTGCTAGAGATGGGCAGGGCCACTCTGGAAACACCATATATTTT.

This clonotype came up many times. The chain links TRBV7-9 to TRBJ1-1; D may be TRBD1 (5 bases). Germline-derived CDR1 and CDR2 are SEHNR and FQNEAQ (reference sequence). Trimming stripped 5 bases from V and 10 bases from J, with 20 bases between. The CDR3 loop spans 14 amino acids. Written as DNA, the CDR3 is TGTGCCAGCAGCATCCTCGGGGGGAAGTGGCGAGCTTTCTTT. This translates into CASSILGGKWRAFF.

This clonotype was observed a few times. The rearrangement joins TRBV12-3 or TRBV12-4 to TRBJ1-2; no firm D call. CDR3 length: 15 amino acids. V was cut by 1 base and J by 4 bases, with 13 bases left in between. CDR3 sequence (DNA): TGTGCCAGCAGTTTAGGCCGTGGCAGCTCCTATGGCTACACCTTC. It encodes CASSLGRGSSYGYTF.

This clonotype showed up just a few times. The chain joins TRBV7-6 to TRBJ1-4; TRBD1 might be the D (6 bases). The germline gives CDR1 SGHVS, CDR2 FNYEAQ. The length of the CDR3 is 17 residues. Trimming took off 2 bases at V and 0 bases at J, with 13 bases between the two ends. This CDR3 reads CASSLFPSGATNEKLFF. CDR3 in DNA: TGTGCCAGCAGCTTATTCCCCTCAGGGGCAACTAATGAAAAACTGTTTTTT.

This chain uses TRBV20-1 with TRBJ2-1, with 8 bases that match TRBD2. V shed 7 bases and J 9 bases; nucleotides not matched to a gene: 11. This CDR3 region has 13 residues. Per the germline V gene, CDR1 is DFQATT and CDR2 is SNEGSKA (reference sequence). DNA of the CDR3: TGCAGTGTTTCCGGGACTAGGCGGGTTGAGCAGTTCTTC. It encodes CSVSGTRRVEQFF.

To note about this clonotype: The junction shows a germline mismatch at one end, possibly a read error. The CDR3 DNA reads TGTGCCAACAGTCGTCCGACAGGAAGAGAAGATGAAGCTTTCTTT. Its protein product is CANSRPTGREDEAFF. This chain joins TRBV28 and TRBJ1-1; tentatively, D is TRBD1 (6 bases). The germline CDR1 and CDR2 sequences are MDHEN and SYDVKM. CDR3 length: 15 residues.

This clonotype was seen only a few times. The chain combines TRBV5-1 with TRBJ1-1, with TRBD1 as a possible D gene (6 bases). V lost 3 bases, J lost 5 bases, and 14 bases lay in between. This CDR3 has 14 residues. Per germline, CDR1 SGHRS and CDR2 YFSETQ. In nucleotides, the CDR3 is TGCGCCAGCAGCTACAGGGTCCGGGATACTGAAGCTTTCTTT. Protein: CASSYRVRDTEAFF.

This clonotype appeared a few times. The V call is TRBV10-3, the J call TRBJ2-6, with TRBD1 matching 7 bases. Unmatched junction bases numbered 13, after V lost 3 bases and J lost 2 bases. Germline lookup yields CDR1 ENHRY and CDR2 SYGVKD. The CDR3 sequence is 19 residues long. DNA of the CDR3: TGTGCCATCAGTGAACCCACTCGAGACAGGGCCCCTGGGGCCAACGTCCTGACTTTC. This translates into CAISEPTRDRAPGANVLTF.

This clonotype was counted a few times. The V call is TRBV4-3, the J call TRBJ2-1; D is uncertain. The CDR3 extends over 15 amino acids. Trimming left V 1 base short and J 1 base short, with 8 bases between. Germline-derived CDR1 and CDR2 are LGHNA and YSLEER. This chain's CDR3 is CASSQVRVSYNEQFF. The CDR3 nucleotides read TGCGCCAGCAGCCAAGTCCGGGTGTCCTACAATGAGCAGTTCTTC.

V gene TRBV20-1 combines with J gene TRBJ2-2; TRBD2 aligns across 7 bases. From germline, CDR1 is DFQATT and CDR2 SNEGSKA (reference sequence). V lost 1 base, J lost 0 bases, and 5 bases stayed unmatched. There are 16 residues in the CDR3. The CDR3 nucleotides are TGCAGTGCTAGAGGACTAGCTAATTCGAACACCGGGGAGCTGTTTTTT. As protein: CSARGLANSNTGELFF.

This clonotype was detected many times. This chain uses TRBV12-3 or TRBV12-4 with TRBJ2-1; 13 positions agree with TRBD2. This CDR3 is 14 amino acids long. J gave up 4 bases and V 6 bases, and 0 bases lay outside the gene matches. The CDR3 nucleotides read TGTGCCAGCAGACTAGCGGGGGGGTACAATGAGCAGTTCTTC. This encodes CASRLAGGYNEQFF.

V usage is TRBV7-2 and J usage is TRBJ2-3; the D gene could be TRBD1 or TRBD2 (5 bases each). The V end lost 5 bases, the J end lost 0 bases, and 12 bases lay between the germline ends. Germline V gene sequence: CDR1 SGHTA, CDR2 FQGNSA. This CDR3 is built from 15 residues. In DNA, the CDR3 is TGTGCCAGCAGCCTCGGGACGGTGAGCACAGATACGCAGTATTTT. It is translated as CASSLGTVSTDTQYF.

This clonotype has only a few counts. The rearrangement uses TRBV10-3 and TRBJ2-3; tentative D call: TRBD1 (5 bases). Trimming cost V 6 bases and J 1 base, with 17 bases left between them. Germline values: CDR1 ENHRY, CDR2 SYGVKD. The CDR3 runs 16 residues. CDR3: CAIRDTTSRRTDTQYF. As DNA, the CDR3 is TGTGCCATCAGGGACACCACCAGTAGGCGCACAGATACGCAGTATTTT.

In this sample, this clonotype turned up a few times. The V call is TRBV28, the J call TRBJ1-2, with 10 bases aligning to TRBD1. Germline CDR1 is MDHEN and CDR2 is SYDVKM. The CDR3 loop spans 15 amino acids. The trim removed 5 bases at V and 3 bases at J, leaving 6 bases unmatched. This CDR3 is CASSLGQGIDYGYTF. Written as DNA, the CDR3 is TGTGCCAGCAGTCTGGGACAGGGGATCGACTATGGCTACACCTTC.

This clonotype showed up just a few times. The chain has TRBV28 and TRBJ2-2; 7 nucleotides match TRBD1. The V gene end was trimmed by 4 bases and the J gene end by 7 bases; junction bases not matched to a gene: 3. Germline V gene lookup returns CDR1 MDHEN and CDR2 SYDVKM. This CDR3 is 13 amino acids long. CDR3 amino acids: CASSYQGVGELFF. In DNA form, the CDR3 reads TGTGCCAGCAGTTACCAGGGGGTCGGGGAGCTGTTTTTT.